Shown below are 2 T cell receptor beta chains from a single sample sequenced in a study of technical replicates of blood from several donors. Clones were sequenced by immunoSEQ multiplex PCR, and TCRdb holds only the in-frame ones, with some missing. The data contain 55,000 to 85,000 clones, 95% to 97% of them singletons. Sequences were obtained from T cells isolated from PBMCs. The receptor set was obtained from a human donor in good health.

This clone was counted once. CDR3 bases: TGTGCCAGTAGTATAGATCTTAGCTCCTACGAGCAGTACTTC. As protein: CASSIDLSSYEQYF. This chain joins TRBV19 and TRBJ2-7; D gene uncertain. V was trimmed by 0 bases and J by 0 bases, leaving 6 bases between them. Germline V lookup: CDR1 LNHDA, CDR2 SQIVND (reference sequence). The CDR3 contains 14 residues.

The J gene is TRBJ2-5, the V gene TRBV5-5; D is possibly TRBD2 (6 bases). The CDR3 covers 15 residues. V was cut by 0 bases and J by 4 bases, with 13 bases left in between. The germline V gene encodes CDR1 SGHKS and CDR2 YYEKEE (reference sequence). This CDR3 is CASSLASLEGETQYF. CDR3 coding DNA: TGTGCCAGCAGCTTGGCCTCATTGGAGGGAGAGACCCAGTACTTC.